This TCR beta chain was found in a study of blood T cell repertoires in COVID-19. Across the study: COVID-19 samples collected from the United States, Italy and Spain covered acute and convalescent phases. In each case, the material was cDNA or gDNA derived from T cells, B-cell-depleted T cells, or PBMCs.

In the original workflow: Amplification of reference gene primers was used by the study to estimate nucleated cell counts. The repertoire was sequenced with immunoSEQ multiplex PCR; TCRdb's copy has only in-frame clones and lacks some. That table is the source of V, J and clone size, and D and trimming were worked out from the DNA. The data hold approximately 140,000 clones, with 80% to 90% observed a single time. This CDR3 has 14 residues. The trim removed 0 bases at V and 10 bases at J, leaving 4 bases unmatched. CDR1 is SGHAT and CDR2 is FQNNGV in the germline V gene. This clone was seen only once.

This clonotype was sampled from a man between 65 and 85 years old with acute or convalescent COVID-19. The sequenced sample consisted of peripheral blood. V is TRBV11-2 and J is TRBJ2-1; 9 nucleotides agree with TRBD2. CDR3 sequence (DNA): TGTGCCAGCAGCTTAGAATGGAGCGGGGGGGAGCAGTTCTTC. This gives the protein CASSLEWSGGEQFF.